This T cell receptor beta chain was recorded in a study of blood T cell repertoires in COVID-19. Study overall: Acute and convalescent COVID-19 specimens originated in the United States, Italy and Spain. PBMCs, B-cell-depleted T cells, or T cells were the source of the cDNA or gDNA that made up the material.

Authors' data handling: Reference gene primer amplification gave nucleated cell count estimates. Produced via immunoSEQ multiplex PCR; TCRdb's table is partial and in-frame only. That table gives V, J and clone size, and the DNA gave D and trimming. The table lists 70,000 to 80,000 clones, roughly 86% of them singletons. The trim removed 5 bases at V and 3 bases at J, leaving 17 bases unmatched. There are 19 residues in the CDR3. In germline, CDR1 is SGHNT, CDR2 YYREEE (reference sequence). The chain carries TRBV5-4 and TRBJ1-6; TRBD1 aligns across 7 bases. Sequencing was carried out using peripheral blood. This receptor was obtained from a human donor in a cohort sampled during active COVID-19. CDR3 protein: CASSPGGRTPTGYNSPLHF. CDR3 sequence (DNA): TGTGCCAGCAGTCCAGGGGGACGGACTCCTACCGGCTATAATTCACCCCTCCACTTT.